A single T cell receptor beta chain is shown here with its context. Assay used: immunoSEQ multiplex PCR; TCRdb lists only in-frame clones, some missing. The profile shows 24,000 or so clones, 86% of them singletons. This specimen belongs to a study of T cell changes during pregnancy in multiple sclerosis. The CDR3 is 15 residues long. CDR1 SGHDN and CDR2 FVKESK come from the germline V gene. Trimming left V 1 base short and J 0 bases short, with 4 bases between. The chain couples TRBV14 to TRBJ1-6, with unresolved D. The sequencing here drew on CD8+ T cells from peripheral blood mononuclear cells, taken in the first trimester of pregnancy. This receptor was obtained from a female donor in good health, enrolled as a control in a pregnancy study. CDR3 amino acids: CASSQGSSYNSPLHF. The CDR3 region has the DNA TGTGCCAGCAGCCAAGGGAGCTCCTATAATTCACCCCTCCACTTT.